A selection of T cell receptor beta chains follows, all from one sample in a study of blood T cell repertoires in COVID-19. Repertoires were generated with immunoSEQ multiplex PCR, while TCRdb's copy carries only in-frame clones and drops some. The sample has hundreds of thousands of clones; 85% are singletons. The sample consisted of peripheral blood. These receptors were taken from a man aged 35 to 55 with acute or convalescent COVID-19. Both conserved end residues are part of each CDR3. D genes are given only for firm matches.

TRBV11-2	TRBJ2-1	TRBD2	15	TGTGCCAGCAGCTTATTAGCGGGGGGGCAGGTGGAGCAGTTCTTC	CASSLLAGGQVEQFF
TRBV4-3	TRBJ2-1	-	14	TGCGCCAGCAGCCAGACGGGGCAGGGGCATGAGCAGTTCTTC	CASSQTGQGHEQFF
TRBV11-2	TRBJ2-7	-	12	TGTGCCAGCAGCCCCTTGTCCTACGAGCAGTACTTC	CASSPLSYEQYF
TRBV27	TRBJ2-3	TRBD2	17	TGTGCCAGCGGGAGGGAAAAGACCGGGCGAAACACAGATACGCAGTATTTT	CASGREKTGRNTDTQYF
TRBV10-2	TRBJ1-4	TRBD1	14	TGCGCCAGCAGTCGGGACAGGGGTCGTGAAAAACTGTTTTTT	CASSRDRGREKLFF
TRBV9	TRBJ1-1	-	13	TGTGCCAGCAGCGTAGAATGGGGGGATGAAGCTTTCTTT	CASSVEWGDEAFF
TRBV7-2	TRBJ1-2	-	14	TGTGCCAGCAGCTTTAGAGAGGCAGGGTACGGCTACACCTTC	CASSFREAGYGYTF
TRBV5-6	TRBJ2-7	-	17	TGTGCCAGCAGCGGCGGGGGCGGCCGAAAGAGCTCCTACGAGCAGTACTTC	CASSGGGGRKSSYEQYF
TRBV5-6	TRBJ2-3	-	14	TGTGCCAGCAGCTTGGTCCGGACTACCGATACGCAGTATTTT	CASSLVRTTDTQYF
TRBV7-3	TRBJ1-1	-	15	TGTGCCAGCAGGTTATTCCCGGGGGTAGGGACTGAAGCTTTCTTT	CASRLFPGVGTEAFF
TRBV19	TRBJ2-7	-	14	TGTGCCAGTAGTATAAGGGGCACATCCTACGAGCAGTACTTC	CASSIRGTSYEQYF
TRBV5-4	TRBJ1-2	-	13	TGTGCCAGCAGCCCCTCGGGGGAGGTTGGCTACACCTTC	CASSPSGEVGYTF
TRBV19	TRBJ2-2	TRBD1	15	TGTGCCAGTAGGACAGGGACAGAACGAACCGGGGAGCTGTTTTTT	CASRTGTERTGELFF
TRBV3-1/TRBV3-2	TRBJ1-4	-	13	TGTGCCAGCAGCCTACAGGGTGATGAAAAACTGTTTTTT	CASSLQGDEKLFF
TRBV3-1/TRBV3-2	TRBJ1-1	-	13	TGTGCCAGCAGCGAAGCACGGGACACTGAAGCTTTCTTT	CASSEARDTEAFF
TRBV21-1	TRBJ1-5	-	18	TGTGCCAGCAGCAAAAATTCCGACAGGGGAATCAGCAATCAGCCCCAGCATTTT	CASSKNSDRGISNQPQHF
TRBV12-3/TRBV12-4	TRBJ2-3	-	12	TGTGCCACCACAGACCGCACAGATACGCAGTATTTT	CATTDRTDTQYF
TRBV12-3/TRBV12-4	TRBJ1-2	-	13	TGTGCCAGCAGTTTGGCGGGGGGCGTCAGGGACACCTTC	CASSLAGGVRDTF
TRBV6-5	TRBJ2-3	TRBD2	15	TGTGCCAGCAGAATAGCGGGGGGAATCACAGATACGCAGTATTTT	CASRIAGGITDTQYF
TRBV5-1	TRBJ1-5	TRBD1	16	TGCGCCAGCAGCCTAGAACCTACAGGGGTAGATCAGCCCCAGCATTTT	CASSLEPTGVDQPQHF